This TCR beta chain was sequenced during a study of post-analysis software for immune sequencing data. Study outcomes and limitations: About 5 TRBV segments (TRBV5-6, TRBV5-1 and TRBV20-1 among them) occurred more frequently in patients than in controls.

Unique molecular identifiers featured in each of the TCR beta cDNA libraries. TCRdb re-called the PCR reads with MiXCR, one entry per CDR3 protein. The sample yields hundreds of thousands of distinct CDR3 sequences, 30% seen once. This clonotype was seen repeatedly, ten times or more. As yet, its antigen is unknown. V gave up 0 bases and J gave up 2 bases, with 12 bases separating them. The CDR3 sequence is 15 residues long. Germline V gene lookup returns CDR1 SGHNT and CDR2 YYREEE (reference sequence). This chain joins TRBV5-4 and TRBJ2-7; possibly TRBD1 or TRBD2 for D (5 bases each). The material sequenced was blood. This TCR was sampled from a girl aged 5-17 years with multiple sclerosis. The CDR3 nucleotides are TGTGCCAGCAGCTTGGAATTGGGACGGACCTACGAGCAGTACTTC. Encoded protein: CASSLELGRTYEQYF.